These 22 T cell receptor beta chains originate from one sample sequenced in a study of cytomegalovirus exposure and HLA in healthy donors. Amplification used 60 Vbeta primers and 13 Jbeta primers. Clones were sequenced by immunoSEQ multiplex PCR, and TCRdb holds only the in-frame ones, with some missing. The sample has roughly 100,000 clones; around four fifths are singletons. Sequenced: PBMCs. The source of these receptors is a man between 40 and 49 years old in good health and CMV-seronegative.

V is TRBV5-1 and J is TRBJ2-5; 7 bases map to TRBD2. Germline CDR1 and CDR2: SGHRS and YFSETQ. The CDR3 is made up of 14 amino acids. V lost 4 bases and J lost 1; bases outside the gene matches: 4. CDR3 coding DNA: TGCGCCAGCAGCCCGGGGGGACCCCAAGAGACCCAGTACTTC. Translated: CASSPGGPQETQYF.

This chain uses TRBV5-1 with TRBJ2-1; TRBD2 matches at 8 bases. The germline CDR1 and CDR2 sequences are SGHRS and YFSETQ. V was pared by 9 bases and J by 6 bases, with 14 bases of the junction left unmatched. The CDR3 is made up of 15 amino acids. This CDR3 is CATSVPGGSANEQFF. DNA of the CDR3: TGCGCCACCTCCGTACCGGGGGGGTCCGCCAATGAGCAGTTCTTC.

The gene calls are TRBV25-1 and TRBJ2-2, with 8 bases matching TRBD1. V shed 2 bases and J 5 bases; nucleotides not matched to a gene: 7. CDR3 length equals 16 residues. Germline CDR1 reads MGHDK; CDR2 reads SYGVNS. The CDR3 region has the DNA TGTGCCAGCAGTGAAAAACCCAGGGGGCAAACCGGGGAGCTGTTTTTT. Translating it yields CASSEKPRGQTGELFF.

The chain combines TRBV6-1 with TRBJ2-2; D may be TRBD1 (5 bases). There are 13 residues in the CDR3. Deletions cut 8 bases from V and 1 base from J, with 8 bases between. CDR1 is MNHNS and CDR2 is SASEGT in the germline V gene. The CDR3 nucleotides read TGTGCCAGCCAGCAGGGGAACACCGGGGAGCTGTTTTTT. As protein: CASQQGNTGELFF.

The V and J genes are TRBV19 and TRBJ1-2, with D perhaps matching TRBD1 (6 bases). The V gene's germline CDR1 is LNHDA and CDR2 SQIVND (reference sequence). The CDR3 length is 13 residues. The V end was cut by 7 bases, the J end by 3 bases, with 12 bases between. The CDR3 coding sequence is TGTGCCAGTACGATACAGGGATACTATGGCTACACCTTC. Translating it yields CASTIQGYYGYTF.

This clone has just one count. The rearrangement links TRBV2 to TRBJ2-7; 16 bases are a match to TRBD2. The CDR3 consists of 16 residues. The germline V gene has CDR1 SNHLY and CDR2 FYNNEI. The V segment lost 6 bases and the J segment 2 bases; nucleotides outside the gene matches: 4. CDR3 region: CASSPGTSGGAYEQYV. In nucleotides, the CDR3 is TGTGCCAGCAGCCCCGGGACTAGCGGGGGGGCCTACGAGCAGTACGTC.

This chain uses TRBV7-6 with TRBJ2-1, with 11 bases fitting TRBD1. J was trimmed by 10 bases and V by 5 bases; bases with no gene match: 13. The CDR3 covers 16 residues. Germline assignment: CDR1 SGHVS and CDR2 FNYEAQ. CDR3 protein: CASSQISGTGGGEQFF. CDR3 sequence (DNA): TGTGCCAGCAGCCAAATCTCCGGGACAGGGGGAGGAGAGCAGTTCTTC.

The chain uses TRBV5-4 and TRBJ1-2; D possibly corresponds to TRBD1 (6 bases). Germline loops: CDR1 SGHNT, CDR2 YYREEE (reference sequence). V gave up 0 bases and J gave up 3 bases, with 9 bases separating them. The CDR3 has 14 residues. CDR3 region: CASSLGQVDYGYTF. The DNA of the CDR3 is TGTGCCAGCAGCTTGGGACAGGTTGACTATGGCTACACCTTC. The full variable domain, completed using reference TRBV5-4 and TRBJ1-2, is ETGVTQSPTHLIKTRGQQVTLRCSSQSGHNTVSWYQQALGQGPQFIFQYYREEENGRGNFPPRFSGLQFPNYSSELNVNALELDDSALYLCASSLGQVDYGYTFGSGTRLTVV.

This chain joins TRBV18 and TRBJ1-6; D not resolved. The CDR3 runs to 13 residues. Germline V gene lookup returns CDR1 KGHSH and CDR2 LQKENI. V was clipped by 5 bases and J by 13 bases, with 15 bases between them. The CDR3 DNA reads TGTGCCAGCTCATCTTCACGGGAGGCGCCCCTCCACTTT. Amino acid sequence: CASSSSREAPLHF.

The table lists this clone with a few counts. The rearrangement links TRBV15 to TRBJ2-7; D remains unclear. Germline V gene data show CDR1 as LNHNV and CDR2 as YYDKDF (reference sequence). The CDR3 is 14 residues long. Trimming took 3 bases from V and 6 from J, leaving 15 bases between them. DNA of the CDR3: TGTGCCACCAGCAGTCCAGGCCCGCGATCCGAGCAGTACTTC. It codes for CATSSPGPRSEQYF.

CDR3 amino acids: CASYLFGGANTEAFF. In DNA, the CDR3 is TGCGCCAGTTATCTATTCGGGGGGGCGAACACTGAAGCTTTCTTT. The chain links TRBV5-1 to TRBJ1-1, with a tentative D call TRBD1 (6 bases). The CDR3 is made up of 15 amino acids. With 8 bases removed from V and 1 base from J, the gap between germline ends came to 18 bases. Germline V gene sequence: CDR1 SGHRS, CDR2 YFSETQ. Drawing the rest from reference TRBV5-1 and TRBJ1-1, the complete variable domain is KAGVTQTPRYLIKTRGQQVTLSCSPISGHRSVSWYQQTPGQGLQFLFEYFSETQRNKGNFPGRFSGRQFSNSRSEMNVSTLELGDSALYLCASYLFGGANTEAFFGQGTRLTVV.

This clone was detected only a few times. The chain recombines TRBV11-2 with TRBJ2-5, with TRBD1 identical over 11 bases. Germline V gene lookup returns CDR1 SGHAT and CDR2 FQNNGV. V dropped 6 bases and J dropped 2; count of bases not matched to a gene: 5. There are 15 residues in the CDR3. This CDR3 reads CASRLGTGGQETQYF. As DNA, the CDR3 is TGTGCCAGCAGATTGGGGACAGGGGGTCAAGAGACCCAGTACTTC.

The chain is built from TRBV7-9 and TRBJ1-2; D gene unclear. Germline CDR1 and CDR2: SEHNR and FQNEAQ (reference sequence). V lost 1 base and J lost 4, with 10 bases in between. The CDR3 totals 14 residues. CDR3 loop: CASSLVGRSYGYTF. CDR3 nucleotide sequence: TGTGCCAGCAGCTTAGTCGGGAGGAGCTATGGCTACACCTTC.

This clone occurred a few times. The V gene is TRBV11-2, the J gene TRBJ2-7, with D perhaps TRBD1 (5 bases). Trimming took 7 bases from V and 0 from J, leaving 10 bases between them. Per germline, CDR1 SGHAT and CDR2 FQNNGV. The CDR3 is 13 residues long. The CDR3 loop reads CASTPDNSYEQYF. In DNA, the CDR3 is TGTGCCAGCACGCCGGACAACTCCTACGAGCAGTACTTC.

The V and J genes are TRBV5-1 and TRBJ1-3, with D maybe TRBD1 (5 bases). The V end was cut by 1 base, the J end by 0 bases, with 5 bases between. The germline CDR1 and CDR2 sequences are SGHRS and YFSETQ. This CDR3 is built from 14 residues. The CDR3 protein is CASSLQGSGNTIYF. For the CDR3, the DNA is TGCGCCAGCAGCTTGCAGGGCTCTGGAAACACCATATATTTT.

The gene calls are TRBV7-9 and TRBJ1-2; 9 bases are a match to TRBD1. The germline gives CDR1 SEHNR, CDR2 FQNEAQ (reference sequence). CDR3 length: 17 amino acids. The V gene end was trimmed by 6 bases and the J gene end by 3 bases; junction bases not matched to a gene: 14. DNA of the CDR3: TGTGCCAGCAGGACCGGGACAGGGTCTAGTACTTACTATGGCTACACCTTC. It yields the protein CASRTGTGSSTYYGYTF.

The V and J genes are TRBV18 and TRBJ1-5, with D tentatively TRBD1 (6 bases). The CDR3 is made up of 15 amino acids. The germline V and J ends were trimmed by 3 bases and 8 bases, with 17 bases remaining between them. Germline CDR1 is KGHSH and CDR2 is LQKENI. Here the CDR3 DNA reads TGTGCCAGCTCACCGTCAACAGGGATCGGGGAGCCCCAGCATTTT. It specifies CASSPSTGIGEPQHF.

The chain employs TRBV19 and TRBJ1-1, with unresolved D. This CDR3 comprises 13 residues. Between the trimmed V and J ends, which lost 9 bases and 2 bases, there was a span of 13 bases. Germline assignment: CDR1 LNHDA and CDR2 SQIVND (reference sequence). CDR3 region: CASAQVQNTEAFF. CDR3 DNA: TGTGCCAGCGCCCAGGTGCAAAACACTGAAGCTTTCTTT.

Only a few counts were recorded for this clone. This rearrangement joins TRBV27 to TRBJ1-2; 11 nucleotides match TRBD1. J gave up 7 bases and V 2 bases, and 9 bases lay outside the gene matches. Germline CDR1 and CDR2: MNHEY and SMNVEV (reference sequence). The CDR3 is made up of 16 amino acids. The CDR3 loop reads CASSLRTGQGVGGYTF. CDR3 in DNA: TGTGCCAGCAGTTTACGCACGGGACAGGGGGTCGGTGGCTACACCTTC.

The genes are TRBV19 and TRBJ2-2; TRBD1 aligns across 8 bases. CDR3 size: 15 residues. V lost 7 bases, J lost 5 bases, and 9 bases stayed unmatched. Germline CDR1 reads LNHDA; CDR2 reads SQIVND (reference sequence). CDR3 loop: CASTGRQGATGELFF. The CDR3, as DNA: TGTGCCAGTACCGGCCGTCAGGGGGCGACCGGGGAGCTGTTTTTT.

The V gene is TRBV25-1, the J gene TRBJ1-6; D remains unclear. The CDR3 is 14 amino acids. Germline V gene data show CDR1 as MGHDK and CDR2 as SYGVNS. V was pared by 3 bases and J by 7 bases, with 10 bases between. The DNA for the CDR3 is TGTGCCAGCAGTGAGGAGGGTCGGAATTCACCCCTCCACTTT. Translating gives CASSEEGRNSPLHF.

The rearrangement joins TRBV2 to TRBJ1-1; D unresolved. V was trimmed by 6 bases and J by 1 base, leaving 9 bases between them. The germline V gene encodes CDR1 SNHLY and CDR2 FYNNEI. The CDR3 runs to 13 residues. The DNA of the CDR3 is TGTGCCAGCAGCTTCGGGGAGAACACTGAAGCTTTCTTT. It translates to CASSFGENTEAFF.